Sequencing of this T cell receptor (beta chain) was carried out in a study of T cells in Graves' hyperthyroidism and ophthalmopathy. Overall study findings and caveats: Most thyroid-expanded clonotypes above 0.001 were also found in blood.

In this sample, this clonotype turned up many times. Its antigen is undetermined. There were TCR beta CDR3 regions amplified from RNA transcripts. During a first-round RT-PCR of the TCR CDR3, the HTBI primer set was used. TCRdb re-derived calls from the multiplex PCR reads in MiXCR, one entry per CDR3 protein. The sample has roughly 380,000 distinct CDR3 sequences, less than 15% seen once. CDR1 is SGHVS, CDR2 FQNEAQ, per germline. The CDR3 is made up of 14 amino acids. V gave up 5 bases and J gave up 4 bases, with 14 bases separating them. Exclusions: uncontrolled infection, other autoimmune disease, pregnancy, lactation. Drawn at first hyperthyroidism diagnosis, the blood sample preceded any ophthalmopathy symptoms.

This chain links TRBV7-8 with TRBJ1-2; D remains ambiguous. This TCR derives from a man aged 30-40 years with Graves' hyperthyroidism that later progressed to Graves' ophthalmopathy. Material: blood. The CDR3: CASSPVGRTYGYTF. DNA of the CDR3: TGTGCCAGCAGCCCAGTCGGCCGGACCTATGGCTACACCTTC. Full variable domain (missing parts from reference TRBV7-8 and TRBJ1-2): GAGVSQSPRYKVAKRGQDVALRCDPISGHVSLFWYQQALGQGPEFLTYFQNEAQLDKSGLPSDRFFAERPEGSVSTLKIQRTQQEDSAVYLCASSPVGRTYGYTFGSGTRLTVV.